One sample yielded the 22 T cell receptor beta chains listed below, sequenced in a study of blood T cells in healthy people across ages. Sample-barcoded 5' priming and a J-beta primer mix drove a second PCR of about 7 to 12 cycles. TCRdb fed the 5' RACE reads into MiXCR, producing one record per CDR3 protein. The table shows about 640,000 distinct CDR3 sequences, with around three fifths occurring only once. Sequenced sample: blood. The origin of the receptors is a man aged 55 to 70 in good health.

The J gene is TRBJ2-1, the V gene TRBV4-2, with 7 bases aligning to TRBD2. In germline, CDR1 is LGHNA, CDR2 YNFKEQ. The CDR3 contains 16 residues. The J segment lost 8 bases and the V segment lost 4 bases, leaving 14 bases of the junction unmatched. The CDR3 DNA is TGTGCCAGCAGCCTCGCTGGGCTGAGCGGGGATTATGAGCAGTTCTTC. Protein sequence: CASSLAGLSGDYEQFF.

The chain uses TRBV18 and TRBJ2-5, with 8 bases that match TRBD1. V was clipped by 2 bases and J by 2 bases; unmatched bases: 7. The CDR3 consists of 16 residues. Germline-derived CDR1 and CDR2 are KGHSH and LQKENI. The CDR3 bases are TGTGCCAGCTCACCAGGGCCTCGGACAGGGCAAGAGACCCAGTACTTC. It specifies CASSPGPRTGQETQYF.

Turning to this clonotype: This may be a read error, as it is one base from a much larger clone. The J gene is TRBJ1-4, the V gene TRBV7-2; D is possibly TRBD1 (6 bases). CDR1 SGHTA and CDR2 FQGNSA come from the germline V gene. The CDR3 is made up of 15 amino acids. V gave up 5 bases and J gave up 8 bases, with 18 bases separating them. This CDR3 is CASSEQGLEEEKLFF. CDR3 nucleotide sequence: TGTGCCAGCAGCGAGCAGGGGCTTGAGGAGGAAAAACTGTTTTTT.

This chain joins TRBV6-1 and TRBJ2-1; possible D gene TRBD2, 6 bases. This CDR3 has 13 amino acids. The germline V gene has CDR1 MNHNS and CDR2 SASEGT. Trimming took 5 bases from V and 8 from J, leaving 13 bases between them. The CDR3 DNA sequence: TGTGCCAGCAGTCAAGAGGCGGGATATGAGCAGTTCTTC. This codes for CASSQEAGYEQFF.

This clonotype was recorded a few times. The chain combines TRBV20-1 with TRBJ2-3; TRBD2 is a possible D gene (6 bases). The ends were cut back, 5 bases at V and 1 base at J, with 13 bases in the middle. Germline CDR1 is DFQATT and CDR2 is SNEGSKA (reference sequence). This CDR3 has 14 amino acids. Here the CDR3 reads CSAPRGARTDTQYF. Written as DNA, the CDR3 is TGCAGTGCTCCACGCGGGGCCCGCACAGATACGCAGTATTTT.

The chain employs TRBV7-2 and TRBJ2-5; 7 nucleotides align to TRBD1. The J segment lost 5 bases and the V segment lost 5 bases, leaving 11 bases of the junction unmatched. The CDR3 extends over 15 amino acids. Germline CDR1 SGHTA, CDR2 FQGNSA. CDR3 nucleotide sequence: TGTGCCAGCAGCCCCCAGACAGGGTTAGGGGAGACCCAGTACTTC. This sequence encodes CASSPQTGLGETQYF. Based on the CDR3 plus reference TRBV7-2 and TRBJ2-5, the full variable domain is GAGVSQSPSNKVTEKGKDVELRCDPISGHTALYWYRQSLGQGLEFLIYFQGNSAPDKSGLPSDRFSAERTGGSVSTLTIQRTQQEDSAVYLCASSPQTGLGETQYFGPGTRLLVL.

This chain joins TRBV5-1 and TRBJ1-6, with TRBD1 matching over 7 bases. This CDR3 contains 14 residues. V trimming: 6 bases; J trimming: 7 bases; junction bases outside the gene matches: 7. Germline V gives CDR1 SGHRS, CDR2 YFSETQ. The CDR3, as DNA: TGCGCCAGCACCCGGGACAGAACCAATTCACCCCTCCACTTT. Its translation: CASTRDRTNSPLHF.

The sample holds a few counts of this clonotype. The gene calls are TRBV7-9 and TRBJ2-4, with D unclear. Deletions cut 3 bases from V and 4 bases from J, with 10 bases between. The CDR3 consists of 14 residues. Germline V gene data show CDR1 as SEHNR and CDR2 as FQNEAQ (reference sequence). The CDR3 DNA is TGTGCCAGCAGCTTCCTGAACGCAAAAAACATTCAGTACTTC. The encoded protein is CASSFLNAKNIQYF.

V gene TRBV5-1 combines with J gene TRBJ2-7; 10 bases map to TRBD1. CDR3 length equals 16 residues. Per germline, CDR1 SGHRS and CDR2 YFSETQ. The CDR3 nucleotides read TGCGCGCCAGCAAGCGGCGGGGACAGGGGAAATTACGAGCAGTACTTC. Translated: CAPASGGDRGNYEQYF.

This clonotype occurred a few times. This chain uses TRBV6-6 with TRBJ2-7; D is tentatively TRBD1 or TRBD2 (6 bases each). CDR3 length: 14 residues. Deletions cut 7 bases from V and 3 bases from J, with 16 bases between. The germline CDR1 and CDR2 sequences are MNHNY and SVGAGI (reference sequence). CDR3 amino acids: CASTPQGGYYEQYF. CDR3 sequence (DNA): TGTGCCAGCACCCCACAGGGAGGATACTACGAGCAGTACTTC.

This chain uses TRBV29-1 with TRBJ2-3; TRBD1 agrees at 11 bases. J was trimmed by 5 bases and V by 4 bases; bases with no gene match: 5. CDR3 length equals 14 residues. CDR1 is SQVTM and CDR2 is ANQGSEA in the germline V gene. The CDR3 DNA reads TGCAGCGTTGTCGGGACAGGGGGGGGAGATACGCAGTATTTT. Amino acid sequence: CSVVGTGGGDTQYF.

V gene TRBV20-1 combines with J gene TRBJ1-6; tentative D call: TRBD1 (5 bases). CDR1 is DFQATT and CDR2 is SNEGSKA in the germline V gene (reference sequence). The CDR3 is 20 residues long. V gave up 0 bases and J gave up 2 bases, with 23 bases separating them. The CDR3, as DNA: TGCAGTGCTAGAGAACGTCGGGGGGATGTAAGAGCGACCTATAATTCACCCCTCCACTTT. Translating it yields CSARERRGDVRATYNSPLHF.

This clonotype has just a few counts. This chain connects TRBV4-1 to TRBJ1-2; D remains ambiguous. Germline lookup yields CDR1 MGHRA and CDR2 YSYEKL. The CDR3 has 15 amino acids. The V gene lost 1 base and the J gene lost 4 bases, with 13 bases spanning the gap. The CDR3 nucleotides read TGCGCCAGCAGCCAAGGTGCCGGGGAAAGCTATGGCTACACCTTC. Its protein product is CASSQGAGESYGYTF.

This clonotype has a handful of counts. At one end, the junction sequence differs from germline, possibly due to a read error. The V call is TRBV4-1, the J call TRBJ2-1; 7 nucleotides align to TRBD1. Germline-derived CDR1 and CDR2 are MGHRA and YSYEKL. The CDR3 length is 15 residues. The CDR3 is CASTQGGTGVNEQFF. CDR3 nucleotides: TGCGCCAGCACCCAAGGAGGTACAGGGGTCAATGAGCAGTTCTTC.

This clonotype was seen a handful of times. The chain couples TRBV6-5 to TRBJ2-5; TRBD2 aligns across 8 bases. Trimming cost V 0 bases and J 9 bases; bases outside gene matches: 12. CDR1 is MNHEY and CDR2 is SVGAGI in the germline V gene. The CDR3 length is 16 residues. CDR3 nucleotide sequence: TGTGCCAGCAGTTACTCCCCTCCGGGAGCGGGGGCTCCCCAGTACTTC. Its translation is CASSYSPPGAGAPQYF.

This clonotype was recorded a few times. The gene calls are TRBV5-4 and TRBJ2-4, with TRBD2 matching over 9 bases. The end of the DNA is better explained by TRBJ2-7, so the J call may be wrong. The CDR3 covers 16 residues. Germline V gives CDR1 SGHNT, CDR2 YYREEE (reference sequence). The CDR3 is CASSLVGGGDYYEQYF. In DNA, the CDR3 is TGTGCCAGCAGCTTGGTCGGCGGGGGGGATTACTACGAGCAGTACTTC.

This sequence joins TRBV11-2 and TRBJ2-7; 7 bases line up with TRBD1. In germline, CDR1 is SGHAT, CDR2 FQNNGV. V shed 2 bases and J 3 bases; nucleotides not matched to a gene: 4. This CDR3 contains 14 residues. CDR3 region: CASSLNRGGYEQYF. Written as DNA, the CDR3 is TGTGCCAGCAGCTTAAACAGGGGCGGCTACGAGCAGTACTTC.

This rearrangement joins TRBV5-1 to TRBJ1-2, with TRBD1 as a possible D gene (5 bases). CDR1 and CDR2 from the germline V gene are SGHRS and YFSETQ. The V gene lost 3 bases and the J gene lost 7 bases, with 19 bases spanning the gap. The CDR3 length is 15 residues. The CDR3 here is CASSSGVRSGAGYTF. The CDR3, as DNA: TGCGCCAGCAGCTCGGGGGTCAGGTCCGGTGCTGGCTACACCTTC.

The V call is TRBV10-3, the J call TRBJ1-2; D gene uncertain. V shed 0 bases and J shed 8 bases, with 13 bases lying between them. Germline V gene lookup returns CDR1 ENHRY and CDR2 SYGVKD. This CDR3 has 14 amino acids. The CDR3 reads CAISESGEIRGYTF. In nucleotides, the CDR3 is TGTGCCATCAGTGAGTCCGGGGAAATTCGGGGCTACACCTTC.

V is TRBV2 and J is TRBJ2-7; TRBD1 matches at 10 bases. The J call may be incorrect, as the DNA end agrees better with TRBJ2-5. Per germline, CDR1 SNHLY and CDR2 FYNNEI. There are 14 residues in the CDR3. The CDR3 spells CASSVRTGGETQYF. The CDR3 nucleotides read TGTGCCAGCAGTGTAAGGACAGGGGGGGAGACCCAGTACTTC.

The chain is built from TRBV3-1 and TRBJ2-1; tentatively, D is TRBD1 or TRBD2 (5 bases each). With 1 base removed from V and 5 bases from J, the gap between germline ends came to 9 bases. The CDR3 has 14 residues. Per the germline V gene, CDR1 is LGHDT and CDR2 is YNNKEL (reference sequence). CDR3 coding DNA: TGTGCCAGCAGCCAAGGAAGGGACCACAATGAGCAGTTCTTC. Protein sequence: CASSQGRDHNEQFF.

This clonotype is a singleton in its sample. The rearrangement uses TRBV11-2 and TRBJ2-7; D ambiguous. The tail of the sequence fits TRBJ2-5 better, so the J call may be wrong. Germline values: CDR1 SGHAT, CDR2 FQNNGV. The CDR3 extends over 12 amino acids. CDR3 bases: TGTGCCAGCAGCTTAGCCTATGAGACCCAGTACTTC. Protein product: CASSLAYETQYF.